The present entry profiles one T cell receptor beta chain with its context. The target antigen is unknown. This sample includes further DNA sequences coding for the same CDR3. These data are taken from a study of shared clonotypes between healthy human individuals. The study ran the assay at deep level. In replicate PCRs of sorted subsets, about 190 ng DNA, about 30,000 T cell genomes, was used. Libraries were prepared by immunoSEQ multiplex PCR; TCRdb keeps only in-frame clonotypes and omits some of them. This table holds about 680,000 clones, around four fifths found once. The CDR3 extends over 13 amino acids. V was shortened by 5 bases and J by 5 bases, with 10 bases between the two germline ends. Germline V gives CDR1 LNHDA, CDR2 SQIVND (reference sequence). Study-level points and caveats: Depth of sequencing was expected to influence donor clonotype sharing.

Sequencing was performed on memory CD4+ T cells sorted from blood. Regarding subset: CD45RA-negative fraction. This sequence joins TRBV19 and TRBJ1-5; D unresolved. The sequence derives from a woman between 25 and 40 years old in good health. The CDR3 DNA follows: TGTGCCAGTAGTGCTACAGAGGATCAGCCCCAGCATTTT. This codes for CASSATEDQPQHF.